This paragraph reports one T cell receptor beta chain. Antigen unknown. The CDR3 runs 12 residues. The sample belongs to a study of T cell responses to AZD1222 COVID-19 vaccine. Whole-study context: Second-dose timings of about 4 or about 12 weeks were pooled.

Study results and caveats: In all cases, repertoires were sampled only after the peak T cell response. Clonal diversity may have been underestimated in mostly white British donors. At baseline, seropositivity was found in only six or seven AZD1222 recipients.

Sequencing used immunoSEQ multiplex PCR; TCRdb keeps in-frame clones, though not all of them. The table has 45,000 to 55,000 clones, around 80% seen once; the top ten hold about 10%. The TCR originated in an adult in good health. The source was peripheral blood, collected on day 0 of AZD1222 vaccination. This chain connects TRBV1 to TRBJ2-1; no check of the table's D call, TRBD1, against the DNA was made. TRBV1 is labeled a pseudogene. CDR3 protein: CTSSRQGNEQFF. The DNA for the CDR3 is TGCACCAGCAGCCGACAGGGCAATGAGCAGTTCTTC.